This T cell receptor beta chain is drawn from a study of beta chain features in type 1 diabetes. Expressed TCRB transcripts were sequenced because the isolated RNA had all been reverse transcribed beforehand. About 3.57 million reads were obtained on average from naive, central memory and regulatory T cell samples. The table came from immunoSEQ multiplex PCR; TCRdb's copy has only in-frame clones and leaves some out. The sample records under 900,000 clones, roughly 17% being singletons. V lost 6 bases and J 3 bases, leaving 26 bases between the germline ends. Germline loops: CDR1 SEHNR, CDR2 FQNEAQ (reference sequence). The CDR3 runs to 18 residues. This clone was observed a single time.

The receptor's source is a young woman in good health. Sample: naive CD4+ T cells from blood. V is TRBV7-9 and J is TRBJ1-1; no definite D call. This chain's CDR3 is CASSSLRLDYGRYTEAFF. CDR3 DNA sequence: TGTGCCAGCAGTTCATTGCGGTTGGATTACGGGAGATACACTGAAGCTTTCTTT.